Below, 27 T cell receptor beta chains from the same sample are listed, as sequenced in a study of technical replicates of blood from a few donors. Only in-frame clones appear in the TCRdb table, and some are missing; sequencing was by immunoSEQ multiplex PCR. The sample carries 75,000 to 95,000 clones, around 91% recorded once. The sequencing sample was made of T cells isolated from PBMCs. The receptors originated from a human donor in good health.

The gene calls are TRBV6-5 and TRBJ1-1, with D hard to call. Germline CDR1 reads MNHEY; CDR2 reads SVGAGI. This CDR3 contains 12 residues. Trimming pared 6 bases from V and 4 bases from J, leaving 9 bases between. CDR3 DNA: TGTGCCAGCAGCCTGCGGGGCACTGAAGCTTTCTTT. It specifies CASSLRGTEAFF.

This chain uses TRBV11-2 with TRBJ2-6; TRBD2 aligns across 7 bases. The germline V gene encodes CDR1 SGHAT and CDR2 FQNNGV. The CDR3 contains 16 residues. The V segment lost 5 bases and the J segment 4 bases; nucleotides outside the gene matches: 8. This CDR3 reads CASSLGGGPGANVLTF. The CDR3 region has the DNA TGTGCCAGCAGCCTGGGGGGAGGGCCAGGGGCCAACGTCCTGACTTTC.

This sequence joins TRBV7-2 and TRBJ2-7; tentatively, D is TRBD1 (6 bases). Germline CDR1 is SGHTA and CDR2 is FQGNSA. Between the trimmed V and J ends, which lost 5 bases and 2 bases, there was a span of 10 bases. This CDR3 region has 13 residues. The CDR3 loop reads CASSPYRAYEQYF. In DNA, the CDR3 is TGTGCCAGCAGCCCATACAGGGCCTACGAGCAGTACTTC. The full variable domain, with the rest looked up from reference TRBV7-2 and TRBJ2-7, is GAGVSQSPSNKVTEKGKDVELRCDPISGHTALYWYRQSLGQGLEFLIYFQGNSAPDKSGLPSDRFSAERTGGSVSTLTIQRTQQEDSAVYLCASSPYRAYEQYFGPGTRLTVT.

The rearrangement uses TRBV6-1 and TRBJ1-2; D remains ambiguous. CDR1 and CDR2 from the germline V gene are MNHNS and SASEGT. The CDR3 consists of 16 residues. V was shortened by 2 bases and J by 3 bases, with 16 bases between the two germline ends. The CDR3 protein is CASSEKVRVQDYGYTF. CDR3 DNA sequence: TGTGCCAGCAGTGAAAAAGTGCGGGTGCAGGACTATGGCTACACCTTC.

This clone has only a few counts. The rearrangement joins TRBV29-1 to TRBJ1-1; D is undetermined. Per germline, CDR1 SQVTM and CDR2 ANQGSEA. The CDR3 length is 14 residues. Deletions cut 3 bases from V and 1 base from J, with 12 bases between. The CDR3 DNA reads TGCAGCGTTGAGGAGGGAGGGTGGAACACTGAAGCTTTCTTT. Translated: CSVEEGGWNTEAFF.

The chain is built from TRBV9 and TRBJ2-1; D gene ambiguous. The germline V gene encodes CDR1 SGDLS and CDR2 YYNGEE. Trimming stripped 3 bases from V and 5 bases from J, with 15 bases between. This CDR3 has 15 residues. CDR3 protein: CASSAGGRTNNEQFF. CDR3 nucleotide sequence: TGTGCCAGCAGCGCTGGTGGCAGAACGAACAATGAGCAGTTCTTC. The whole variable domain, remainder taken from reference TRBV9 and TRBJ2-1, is DSGVTQTPKHLITATGQRVTLRCSPRSGDLSVYWYQQSLDQGLQFLIQYYNGEERAKGNILERFSAQQFPDLHSELNLSSLELGDSALYFCASSAGGRTNNEQFFGPGTRLTVL.

CDR3: CASSPRQHSYNEQFF. The CDR3 DNA sequence: TGTGCCAGCAGCCCTCGACAGCACTCCTACAATGAGCAGTTCTTC. The chain links TRBV7-2 to TRBJ2-1; perhaps TRBD1 as D (5 bases). Trimming took 5 bases from V and 0 from J, leaving 11 bases between them. The CDR3 is made up of 15 amino acids. The germline V gene has CDR1 SGHTA and CDR2 FQGNSA.

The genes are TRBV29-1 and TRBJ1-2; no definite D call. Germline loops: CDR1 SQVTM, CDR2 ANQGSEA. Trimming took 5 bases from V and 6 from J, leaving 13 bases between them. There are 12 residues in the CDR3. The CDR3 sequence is CSVRSREDGYTF. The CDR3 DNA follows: TGCAGCGTTCGATCGAGGGAGGATGGCTACACCTTC.

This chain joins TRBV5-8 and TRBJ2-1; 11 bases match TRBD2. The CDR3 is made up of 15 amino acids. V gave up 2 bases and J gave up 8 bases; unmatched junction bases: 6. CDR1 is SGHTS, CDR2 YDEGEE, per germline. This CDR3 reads CASSFSGRAIDEQFF. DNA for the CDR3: TGTGCCAGCAGCTTTAGCGGGAGGGCCATAGATGAGCAGTTCTTC.

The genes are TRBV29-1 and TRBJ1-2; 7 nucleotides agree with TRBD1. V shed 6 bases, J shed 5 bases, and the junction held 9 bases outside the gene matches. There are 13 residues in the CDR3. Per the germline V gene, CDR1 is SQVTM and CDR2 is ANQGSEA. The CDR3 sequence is CSVRGQDLYGYTF. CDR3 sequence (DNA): TGCAGCGTCCGAGGACAGGACCTATATGGCTACACCTTC.

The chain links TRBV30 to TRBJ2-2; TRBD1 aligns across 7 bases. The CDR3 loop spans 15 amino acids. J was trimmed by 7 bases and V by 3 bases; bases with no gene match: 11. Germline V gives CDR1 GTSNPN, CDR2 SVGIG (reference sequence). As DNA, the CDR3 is TGTGCCTGGAGGAGACTTGACAGGGAAAGCGGGGAGCTGTTTTTT. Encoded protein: CAWRRLDRESGELFF.

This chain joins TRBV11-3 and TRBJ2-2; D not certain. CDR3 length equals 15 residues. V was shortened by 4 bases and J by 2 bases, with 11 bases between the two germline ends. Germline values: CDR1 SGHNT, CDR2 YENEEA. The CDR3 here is CASSSDSFNTGELFF. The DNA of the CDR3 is TGTGCCAGCAGCTCCGACTCGTTTAACACCGGGGAGCTGTTTTTT.

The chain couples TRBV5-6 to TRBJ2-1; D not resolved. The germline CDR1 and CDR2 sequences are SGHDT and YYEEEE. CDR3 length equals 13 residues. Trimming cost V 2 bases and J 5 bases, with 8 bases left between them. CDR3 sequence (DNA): TGTGCCAGCAGCTTTTACAACCACAATGAGCAGTTCTTC. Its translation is CASSFYNHNEQFF.

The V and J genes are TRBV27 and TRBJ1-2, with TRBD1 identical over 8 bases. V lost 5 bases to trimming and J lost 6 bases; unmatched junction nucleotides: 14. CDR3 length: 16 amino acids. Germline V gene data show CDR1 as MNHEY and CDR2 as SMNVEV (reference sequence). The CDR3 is CASSKGQDFTRDGYTF. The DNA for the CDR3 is TGTGCCAGCAGTAAGGGACAGGATTTCACCAGGGATGGCTACACCTTC.

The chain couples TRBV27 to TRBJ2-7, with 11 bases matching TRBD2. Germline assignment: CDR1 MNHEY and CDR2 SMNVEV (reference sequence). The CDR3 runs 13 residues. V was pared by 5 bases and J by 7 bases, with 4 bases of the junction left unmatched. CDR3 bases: TGTGCCAGCAGTATAGCGGGAGGGAGGGAGCAGTACTTC. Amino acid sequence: CASSIAGGREQYF.

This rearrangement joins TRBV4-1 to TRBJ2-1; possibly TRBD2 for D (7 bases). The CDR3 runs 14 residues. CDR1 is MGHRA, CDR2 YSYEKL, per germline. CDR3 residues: CAWGGGLFYNEQFF. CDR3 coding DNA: TGCGCTTGGGGCGGGGGCCTTTTCTACAATGAGCAGTTCTTC.

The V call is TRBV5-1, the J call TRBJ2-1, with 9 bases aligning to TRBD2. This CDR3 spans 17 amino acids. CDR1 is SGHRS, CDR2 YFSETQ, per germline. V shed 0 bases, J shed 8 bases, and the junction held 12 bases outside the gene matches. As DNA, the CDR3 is TGCGCCAGCAGCTTGGAGGCTAGCGGGATCAGGTTCGATGAGCAGTTCTTC. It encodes CASSLEASGIRFDEQFF. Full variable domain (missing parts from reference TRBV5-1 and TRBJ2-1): KAGVTQTPRYLIKTRGQQVTLSCSPISGHRSVSWYQQTPGQGLQFLFEYFSETQRNKGNFPGRFSGRQFSNSRSEMNVSTLELGDSALYLCASSLEASGIRFDEQFFGPGTRLTVL.

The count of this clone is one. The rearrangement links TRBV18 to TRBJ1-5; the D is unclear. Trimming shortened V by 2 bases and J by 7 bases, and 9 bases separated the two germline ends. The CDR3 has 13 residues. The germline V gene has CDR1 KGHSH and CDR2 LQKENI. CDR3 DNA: TGTGCCAGCTCACCAGAAGGGAGCCAGCCCCAGCATTTT. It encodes CASSPEGSQPQHF. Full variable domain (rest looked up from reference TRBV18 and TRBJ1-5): NAGVMQNPRHLVRRRGQEARLRCSPMKGHSHVYWYRQLPEEGLKFMVYLQKENIIDESGMPKERFSAEFPKEGPSILRIQQVVRGDSAAYFCASSPEGSQPQHFGDGTRLSIL.

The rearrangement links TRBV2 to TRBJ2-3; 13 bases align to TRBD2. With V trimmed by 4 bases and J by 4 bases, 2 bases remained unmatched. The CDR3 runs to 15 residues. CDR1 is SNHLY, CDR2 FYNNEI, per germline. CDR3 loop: CASSGTSGSPDTQYF. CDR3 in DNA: TGTGCCAGCAGTGGGACTAGCGGGAGCCCAGATACGCAGTATTTT.

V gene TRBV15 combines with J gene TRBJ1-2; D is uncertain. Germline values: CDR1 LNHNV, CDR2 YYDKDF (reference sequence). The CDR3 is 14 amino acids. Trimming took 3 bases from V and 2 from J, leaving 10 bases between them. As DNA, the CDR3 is TGTGCCACCAGCAGCGTAGCGGTGAACTATGGCTACACCTTC. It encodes CATSSVAVNYGYTF.

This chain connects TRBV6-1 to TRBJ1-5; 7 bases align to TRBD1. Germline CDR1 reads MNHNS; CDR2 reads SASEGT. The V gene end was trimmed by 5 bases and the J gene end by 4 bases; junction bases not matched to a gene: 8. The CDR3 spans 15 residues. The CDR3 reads CASSLEGAPNQPQHF. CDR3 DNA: TGTGCCAGCAGTTTAGAGGGGGCGCCGAATCAGCCCCAGCATTTT.

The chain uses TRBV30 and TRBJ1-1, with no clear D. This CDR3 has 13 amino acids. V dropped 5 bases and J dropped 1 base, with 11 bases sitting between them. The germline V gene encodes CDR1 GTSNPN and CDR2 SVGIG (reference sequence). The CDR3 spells CAWHPRENTEAFF. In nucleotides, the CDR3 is TGTGCCTGGCACCCCCGGGAGAACACTGAAGCTTTCTTT.

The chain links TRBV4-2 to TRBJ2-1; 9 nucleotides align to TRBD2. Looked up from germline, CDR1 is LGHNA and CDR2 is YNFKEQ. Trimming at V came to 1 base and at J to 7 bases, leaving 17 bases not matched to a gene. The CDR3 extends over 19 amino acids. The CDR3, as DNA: TGTGCCAGCAGCCAAGCCACACTTTTGGTAGCGGGGGAGGGAAATGAGCAGTTCTTC. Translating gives CASSQATLLVAGEGNEQFF.

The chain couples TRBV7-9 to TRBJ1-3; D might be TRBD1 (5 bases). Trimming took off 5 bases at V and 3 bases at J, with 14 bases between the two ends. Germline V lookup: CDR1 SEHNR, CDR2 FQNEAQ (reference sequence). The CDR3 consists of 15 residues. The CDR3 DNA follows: TGTGCCAGCAGCCCAGGACCAGGGTTTGGAAACACCATATATTTT. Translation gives CASSPGPGFGNTIYF.

The CDR3: CASSTGATRYGYTF. In nucleotides, the CDR3 is TGTGCCAGCAGCACAGGGGCTACTCGCTATGGCTACACCTTC. The chain recombines TRBV5-6 with TRBJ1-2, with TRBD1 matching over 7 bases. This CDR3 comprises 14 residues. Per germline, CDR1 SGHDT and CDR2 YYEEEE. The trim removed 4 bases at V and 4 bases at J, leaving 7 bases unmatched.

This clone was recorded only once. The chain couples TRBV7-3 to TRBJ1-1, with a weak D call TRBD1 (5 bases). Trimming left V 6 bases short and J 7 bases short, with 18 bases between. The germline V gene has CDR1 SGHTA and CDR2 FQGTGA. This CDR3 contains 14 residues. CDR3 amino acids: CASRLDMGRGEAFF. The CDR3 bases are TGTGCCAGCAGATTGGACATGGGCAGAGGTGAAGCTTTCTTT.

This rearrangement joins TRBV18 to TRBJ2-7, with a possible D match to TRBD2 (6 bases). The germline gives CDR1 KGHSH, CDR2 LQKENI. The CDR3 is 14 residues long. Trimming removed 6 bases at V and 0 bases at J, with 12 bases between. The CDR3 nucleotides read TGTGCCAGCTCCCCTAGCGTGACCTCCTACGAGCAGTACTTC. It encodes CASSPSVTSYEQYF.